This T cell receptor beta chain is from a study of blood T cell repertoires in COVID-19. V lost 4 bases and J 0 bases, leaving 12 bases between the germline ends. The CDR3 spans 15 residues. Germline V lookup: CDR1 WNHNN, CDR2 SYGVQD (reference sequence). Sequenced by immunoSEQ multiplex PCR; TCRdb stores in-frame clones only, minus some. The repertoire includes 60,000 to 85,000 clones, about 91% of them detected once, and 6% to 7.5% sits in the top ten. In this sample, this clone turned up a few times. The sequencing sample was made of peripheral blood. This clonotype was obtained from a man aged 35-49 years with COVID-19, enrolled during active disease. The V call is TRBV10-1, the J call TRBJ1-2; the D is unclear. The CDR3 protein is CASSVLKLANYGYTF. CDR3 in DNA: TGCGCCAGCAGTGTTCTGAAATTAGCTAACTATGGCTACACCTTC.